The 9 T cell receptor beta chains below were found in one sample sequenced in a study of cytomegalovirus exposure and HLA in healthy donors. The PCR employed 60 Vbeta primers together with 13 Jbeta primers. Some clones are missing from TCRdb's copy, which holds only in-frame ones; the method was immunoSEQ multiplex PCR. The sample holds fewer than 250,000 clones, roughly 80% seen once. Sequencing input: PBMCs. The receptors shown here come from a man aged 40-49 years in good health and CMV-seropositive.

Notes on this clone: In this CDR3 the conserved last residue, phenylalanine or tryptophan, is missing, so a read error is likely. The DNA is omitted, as the CDR3 cannot be located on it reliably, and the CDR3 follows TCRdb's listing. The chain recombines TRBV20-1 with TRBJ1-2; TRBD1, the table's D call, was not compared with the DNA. A total of 10 residues make up the CDR3, ends included. Germline-derived CDR1 and CDR2 are DFQATT and SNEGSKA (reference sequence). The CDR3 reads CSASLATVRA.

The chain carries TRBV12-5 and TRBJ1-1; TRBD1 is a possible D gene (6 bases). Deletions cut 3 bases from V and 3 bases from J, with 8 bases between. This CDR3 is 13 amino acids long. In germline, CDR1 is LGHNT, CDR2 FRNRAP. CDR3 DNA: TGTGCTAGTGGTTTAGAGGGGGACACTGAAGCTTTCTTT. It yields the protein CASGLEGDTEAFF.

There are a few counts of this clone. In the same sample, other DNA sequences code for this CDR3. The chain couples TRBV27 to TRBJ2-3, with TRBD2 identical over 9 bases. The CDR3 contains 19 residues. From germline, CDR1 is MNHEY and CDR2 SMNVEV (reference sequence). Trimming cost V 3 bases and J 2 bases; bases outside gene matches: 15. Written as DNA, the CDR3 is TGTGCCAGCAGTTTCGCTTTGCGGGAGGGCCTAAAGGACACAGATACGCAGTATTTT. It translates to CASSFALREGLKDTDTQYF.

This clone was recorded only once. This chain connects TRBV27 to TRBJ1-5, with D possibly TRBD1 on 6 matching bases. Germline V CDR1 and CDR2: MNHEY, SMNVEV (reference sequence). The V and J ends lost 2 bases and 2 bases respectively, with 16 bases between them. The CDR3 has 17 residues. Here the CDR3 reads CASSLTPGVNGNQPQHF. The CDR3 region has the DNA TGTGCCAGCAGTTTAACCCCAGGGGTTAATGGCAATCAGCCCCAGCATTTT.

The CDR3 region is CASSDRLDTEAFF. In nucleotides, the CDR3 is TGTGCCAGCAGCGACAGGTTGGACACTGAAGCTTTCTTT. The J gene is TRBJ1-1, the V gene TRBV7-6; possible D gene TRBD1, 6 bases. Germline CDR1 reads SGHVS; CDR2 reads FNYEAQ. The CDR3 has 13 amino acids. V shed 5 bases and J shed 3 bases, with 10 bases lying between them.

This clone was counted only a few times. V is TRBV19 and J is TRBJ2-3, with 15 bases fitting TRBD2. The CDR3 loop spans 19 amino acids. The J segment lost 0 bases and the V segment lost 4 bases, leaving 8 bases of the junction unmatched. From germline, CDR1 is LNHDA and CDR2 SQIVND (reference sequence). This chain's CDR3 is CASSTLPGLAGGSTDTQYF. The CDR3 coding sequence is TGTGCCAGTAGTACCCTTCCGGGACTAGCGGGAGGTAGCACAGATACGCAGTATTTT. Variable domain in full (rest from reference TRBV19 and TRBJ2-3): DGGITQSPKYLFRKEGQNVTLSCEQNLNHDAMYWYRQDPGQGLRLIYYSQIVNDFQKGDIAEGYSVSREKKESFPLTVTSAQKNPTAFYLCASSTLPGLAGGSTDTQYFGPGTRLTVL.

The V gene is TRBV19, the J gene TRBJ1-1; the D gene is possibly TRBD1 (5 bases). Germline assignment: CDR1 LNHDA and CDR2 SQIVND (reference sequence). V lost 4 bases, J lost 8 bases, and 11 bases lay in between. This CDR3 is 12 amino acids long. The CDR3 sequence: CASSTGLIEAFF. The CDR3 DNA reads as TGTGCCAGTAGTACAGGGTTGATCGAAGCTTTCTTT. The whole variable domain, filled in from reference TRBV19 and TRBJ1-1, reads DGGITQSPKYLFRKEGQNVTLSCEQNLNHDAMYWYRQDPGQGLRLIYYSQIVNDFQKGDIAEGYSVSREKKESFPLTVTSAQKNPTAFYLCASSTGLIEAFFGQGTRLTVV.

J is TRBJ2-7 and V is TRBV21-1; the listed D gene, TRBD2, was not tested against the DNA. TRBV21-1 constitutes a pseudogene. This CDR3 has 17 residues. As DNA, the CDR3 is TGTGCCAGCAGCAGGGCACCGACTAGCGGGAAGACCCACGAGCAGTACGTC. Encoded protein: CASSRAPTSGKTHEQYV.

This chain joins TRBV6-6 and TRBJ2-7; D is perhaps TRBD1 (7 bases). The CDR3 is 15 residues long. Looked up from germline, CDR1 is MNHNY and CDR2 is SVGAGI (reference sequence). V lost 0 bases to trimming and J lost 3 bases, with 12 bases between them. CDR3 amino acids: CASSYSTGRIYEQYF. The CDR3 nucleotides read TGTGCCAGCAGTTACTCGACAGGGAGGATCTACGAGCAGTACTTC.